These T cell receptor beta chains were read from a single sample in a study of graft-versus-host responses after intestinal transplantation. Sequencing used immunoSEQ multiplex PCR; TCRdb keeps in-frame clones, though not all of them. The table includes 130,000 or so clones, about nine tenths detected once. Their cognate antigens are unknown. The specimen was unstimulated CD4+ T cells sorted from spleen or lymph node cells, collected before intestinal transplant. These TCRs come from a human donor who received an intestinal transplant. CDR3s include the opening cysteine and the closing phenylalanine or tryptophan. A D gene is named only where the DNA matches it firmly. Not every row has a clone size; where given, it reads once, few, many or a size class.

J gene: TRBJ2-7
V gene: TRBV5-1
clone size: once
D gene: TRBD1
CDR3 protein: CASSAGTASYEQYF
CDR3 DNA: TGCGCCAGCAGCGCCGGGACAGCTTCCTACGAGCAGTACTTC

J gene: TRBJ2-5
V gene: TRBV27
clone size: .
D gene: .
CDR3 protein: CASSSGLAEKRETQYF
CDR3 DNA: TGTGCCAGCAGTTCGGGATTAGCAGAAAAGAGAGAGACCCAGTACTTC

J gene: TRBJ1-5
V gene: TRBV4-1
clone size: .
D gene: .
CDR3 protein: CASSQVEGRDSNQPQHF
CDR3 DNA: TGCGCCAGCAGCCAAGTAGAGGGAAGAGATAGCAATCAGCCCCAGCATTTT

J gene: TRBJ1-5
V gene: TRBV27
clone size: .
D gene: .
CDR3 protein: CASSFRGLNQPQHF
CDR3 DNA: TGTGCCAGCAGTTTTCGGGGGCTCAATCAGCCCCAGCATTTT

J gene: TRBJ2-7
V gene: TRBV6-1
clone size: .
D gene: .
CDR3 protein: CASSEVFFGRAYEQYF
CDR3 DNA: TGTGCCAGCAGTGAAGTTTTTTTCGGGCGGGCCTACGAGCAGTACTTC

J gene: TRBJ1-4
V gene: TRBV2
clone size: .
D gene: .
CDR3 protein: CASSGINEKLFF
CDR3 DNA: TGTGCCAGTAGCGGGATTAATGAAAAACTGTTTTTT

J gene: TRBJ1-1
V gene: TRBV4-3
clone size: .
D gene: .
CDR3 protein: CASSQVGAGLNTEAFF
CDR3 DNA: TGCGCCAGCAGCCAAGTGGGGGCAGGATTGAACACTGAAGCTTTCTTT

J gene: TRBJ2-5
V gene: TRBV5-4
clone size: .
D gene: TRBD1
CDR3 protein: CASSSWTGSGETQYF
CDR3 DNA: TGTGCCAGCAGCTCTTGGACAGGGAGTGGAGAGACCCAGTACTTC

J gene: TRBJ1-2
V gene: TRBV6-1
clone size: .
D gene: TRBD1
CDR3 protein: CASSEIGTGKGYTF
CDR3 DNA: TGTGCCAGCAGTGAAATAGGGACAGGGAAAGGCTACACCTTC

J gene: TRBJ2-1
V gene: TRBV30
clone size: .
D gene: .
CDR3 protein: CAWRGDSAYNEQFF
CDR3 DNA: TGTGCCTGGAGGGGGGACTCAGCCTACAATGAGCAGTTCTTC

J gene: TRBJ1-2
V gene: TRBV5-1
clone size: .
D gene: .
CDR3 protein: CASSLDSTNYGYTF
CDR3 DNA: TGCGCCAGCAGCTTGGACAGTACTAACTATGGCTACACCTTC

J gene: TRBJ1-2
V gene: TRBV5-1
clone size: .
D gene: TRBD1
CDR3 protein: CASSWQTGTNYGYTF
CDR3 DNA: TGCGCCAGCAGCTGGCAGACAGGGACTAACTATGGCTACACCTTC

J gene: TRBJ2-5
V gene: TRBV6-5
clone size: .
D gene: .
CDR3 protein: CASSSPQGFQETQYF
CDR3 DNA: TGTGCCAGCAGTTCTCCCCAGGGCTTCCAAGAGACCCAGTACTTC

J gene: TRBJ1-4
V gene: TRBV5-8
clone size: .
D gene: .
CDR3 protein: CASSLVPDAGEKLFF
CDR3 DNA: TGTGCCAGCAGCTTGGTCCCGGACGCGGGAGAAAAACTGTTTTTT

J gene: TRBJ1-2
V gene: TRBV11-2
clone size: .
D gene: .
CDR3 protein: CASSSVRQDDRGHTF
CDR3 DNA: TGTGCCAGCAGCTCCGTTAGACAGGACGACCGCGGCCACACCTTC

J gene: TRBJ2-2
V gene: TRBV30
clone size: few
D gene: TRBD1
CDR3 protein: CAWSRDRGLGWDTGELFF
CDR3 DNA: TGTGCCTGGAGTCGGGACAGGGGGCTGGGGTGGGACACCGGGGAGCTGTTTTTT

J gene: TRBJ2-2
V gene: TRBV6-1
clone size: .
D gene: .
CDR3 protein: CASRGGELFF
CDR3 DNA: TGTGCCAGCAGAGGTGGGGAGCTGTTTTTT

J gene: TRBJ2-2
V gene: TRBV6-5
clone size: once
D gene: .
CDR3 protein: CASSYTNTGELFF
CDR3 DNA: TGTGCCAGCAGTTACACGAACACCGGGGAGCTGTTTTTT

J gene: TRBJ1-2
V gene: TRBV19
clone size: .
D gene: TRBD1
CDR3 protein: CASRDRGQGGYTF
CDR3 DNA: TGTGCCAGTAGAGACAGGGGGCAAGGTGGCTACACCTTC

J gene: TRBJ2-7
V gene: TRBV15
clone size: once
D gene: .
CDR3 protein: CATSTTGYEQYF
CDR3 DNA: TGTGCCACCAGCACGACTGGCTACGAGCAGTACTTC

J gene: TRBJ1-1
V gene: TRBV5-4
clone size: few
D gene: TRBD1
CDR3 protein: CASSFPRGRGDTEAFF
CDR3 DNA: TGTGCCAGCAGCTTTCCCCGAGGCAGGGGGGACACTGAAGCTTTCTTT

J gene: TRBJ1-5
V gene: TRBV6-5
clone size: once
D gene: .
CDR3 protein: CASSGAGGGQPQHF
CDR3 DNA: TGTGCCAGCTCGGGGGCAGGTGGGGGTCAGCCCCAGCATTTT

J gene: TRBJ1-4
V gene: TRBV6-1
clone size: .
D gene: .
CDR3 protein: CASSEEERRFELFF
CDR3 DNA: TGTGCCAGCAGTGAAGAAGAGAGGAGGTTCGAACTGTTTTTT

J gene: TRBJ1-4
V gene: TRBV19
clone size: .
D gene: TRBD1
CDR3 protein: CASSRQGATNEKLFF
CDR3 DNA: TGTGCCAGTAGTCGACAGGGAGCAACTAATGAAAAACTGTTTTTT

J gene: TRBJ1-2
V gene: TRBV5-4
clone size: .
D gene: .
CDR3 protein: CASSRGQHYGYTF
CDR3 DNA: TGTGCCAGCAGCCGAGGACAGCACTATGGCTACACCTTC

J gene: TRBJ1-1
V gene: TRBV5-1
clone size: .
D gene: TRBD1
CDR3 protein: CASSLDGTGNTEAFF
CDR3 DNA: TGCGCCAGCAGCTTGGACGGGACAGGGAACACTGAAGCTTTCTTT

J gene: TRBJ2-2
V gene: TRBV29-1
clone size: once
D gene: TRBD2
CDR3 protein: CSAVLAVDTGELFF
CDR3 DNA: TGCAGCGCCGTACTAGCGGTTGACACCGGGGAGCTGTTTTTT

J gene: TRBJ1-1
V gene: TRBV6-5
clone size: .
D gene: .
CDR3 protein: CASSEAGTEAFF
CDR3 DNA: TGTGCCAGCAGTGAAGCGGGCACTGAAGCTTTCTTT

J gene: TRBJ1-1
V gene: TRBV11-2
clone size: .
D gene: .
CDR3 protein: CASSLALSSTEAFF
CDR3 DNA: TGTGCCAGCAGCTTAGCCCTTTCAAGCACTGAAGCTTTCTTT

J gene: TRBJ1-2
V gene: TRBV15
clone size: .
D gene: TRBD1
CDR3 protein: CATSNGDRERAF
CDR3 DNA: TGTGCCACCAGCAACGGGGACAGAGAAAGGGCCTTC

J gene: TRBJ2-7
V gene: TRBV7-3
clone size: .
D gene: .
CDR3 protein: CASSLMATTSSYEQYF
CDR3 DNA: TGTGCCAGCAGCTTAATGGCCACTACGAGCTCCTACGAGCAGTACTTC

J gene: TRBJ2-1
V gene: TRBV18
clone size: .
D gene: TRBD2
CDR3 protein: CASSLAGIYNEQFF
CDR3 DNA: TGTGCCAGCTCACTAGCGGGGATTTACAATGAGCAGTTCTTC

J gene: TRBJ2-1
V gene: TRBV9
clone size: .
D gene: .
CDR3 protein: CASSVELRISYNEQFF
CDR3 DNA: TGTGCCAGCAGCGTAGAATTGAGGATCTCCTACAATGAGCAGTTCTTC

J gene: TRBJ1-3
V gene: TRBV19
clone size: .
D gene: .
CDR3 protein: CASGIYWETDTRLKPSSGNTIYF
CDR3 DNA: TGTGCCAGCGGGATTTATTGGGAGACAGACACGAGACTTAAACCGAGCTCTGGAAACACCATATATTTT

J gene: TRBJ2-1
V gene: TRBV15
clone size: .
D gene: TRBD2
CDR3 protein: CATSSREGLAHYNEQFF
CDR3 DNA: TGTGCCACCAGCTCCCGGGAAGGACTAGCGCATTACAATGAGCAGTTCTTC

J gene: TRBJ1-1
V gene: TRBV5-6
clone size: .
D gene: .
CDR3 protein: CASSFLLGTEAFF
CDR3 DNA: TGTGCCAGCAGCTTCCTGCTGGGCACTGAAGCTTTCTTT

J gene: TRBJ1-5
V gene: TRBV19
clone size: .
D gene: .
CDR3 protein: CASSVFRVGNQPQHF
CDR3 DNA: TGTGCCAGTAGTGTATTCAGGGTTGGCAATCAGCCCCAGCATTTT

J gene: TRBJ2-1
V gene: TRBV15
clone size: .
D gene: TRBD2
CDR3 protein: CATSRGLAGEQRNEQFF
CDR3 DNA: TGTGCCACCAGCAGAGGATTAGCGGGAGAGCAGAGGAATGAGCAGTTCTTC

J gene: TRBJ1-4
V gene: TRBV15
clone size: .
D gene: .
CDR3 protein: CATSRDWGADEKLFF
CDR3 DNA: TGTGCCACCAGCAGAGATTGGGGGGCTGATGAAAAACTGTTTTTT

J gene: TRBJ1-6
V gene: TRBV9
clone size: .
D gene: .
CDR3 protein: CASSAKKGTSKWEYNSPLHF
CDR3 DNA: TGTGCCAGCAGCGCAAAGAAGGGGACTTCAAAGTGGGAATATAATTCACCCCTCCACTTT

J gene: TRBJ2-5
V gene: TRBV4-1
clone size: .
D gene: TRBD2
CDR3 protein: CASSQPGGRIAGGQETQYF
CDR3 DNA: TGCGCCAGCAGCCAACCGGGGGGGCGGATAGCGGGCGGTCAAGAGACCCAGTACTTC

J gene: TRBJ2-5
V gene: TRBV15
clone size: .
D gene: .
CDR3 protein: CATSTTGFGTQYF
CDR3 DNA: TGTGCCACCAGCACAACAGGGTTCGGGACCCAGTACTTC

J gene: TRBJ2-7
V gene: TRBV28
clone size: .
D gene: .
CDR3 protein: CASSLGAYEQYF
CDR3 DNA: TGTGCCAGCAGTTTAGGCGCTTACGAGCAGTACTTC

J gene: TRBJ1-2
V gene: TRBV4-1
clone size: .
D gene: .
CDR3 protein: CASSQVRGGDYGYTF
CDR3 DNA: TGCGCCAGCAGCCAAGTTCGGGGCGGGGACTATGGCTACACCTTC

J gene: TRBJ2-5
V gene: TRBV7-2
clone size: .
D gene: .
CDR3 protein: CASSLVGVTETQYF
CDR3 DNA: TGTGCCAGCAGCTTAGTCGGGGTCACGGAGACCCAGTACTTC

J gene: TRBJ2-7
V gene: TRBV15
clone size: once
D gene: TRBD2
CDR3 protein: CATSGLSGSAEQYF
CDR3 DNA: TGTGCCACCAGCGGCCTTAGCGGGAGCGCCGAGCAGTACTTC

J gene: TRBJ2-2
V gene: TRBV6-5
clone size: .
D gene: TRBD2
CDR3 protein: CASTGLAGVLGELFF
CDR3 DNA: TGTGCCAGCACCGGACTAGCGGGAGTTCTCGGGGAGCTGTTTTTT

J gene: TRBJ2-1
V gene: TRBV18
clone size: .
D gene: .
CDR3 protein: CASSPPRPNYNEQFF
CDR3 DNA: TGTGCCAGCTCACCACCTAGGCCAAACTACAATGAGCAGTTCTTC

J gene: TRBJ1-1
V gene: TRBV9
clone size: .
D gene: .
CDR3 protein: CASSVDPGRVTEAFF
CDR3 DNA: TGTGCCAGCAGCGTAGATCCAGGTCGTGTGACTGAAGCTTTCTTT

J gene: TRBJ2-3
V gene: TRBV9
clone size: .
D gene: TRBD2
CDR3 protein: CASSVIAGGSTDTQYF
CDR3 DNA: TGTGCCAGCAGCGTCATAGCGGGGGGAAGCACAGATACGCAGTATTTT

J gene: TRBJ1-5
V gene: TRBV6-1
clone size: .
D gene: .
CDR3 protein: CASSFQGTQPQHF
CDR3 DNA: TGTGCCAGCAGCTTCCAGGGTACTCAGCCCCAGCATTTT

J gene: TRBJ2-2
V gene: TRBV30
clone size: .
D gene: .
CDR3 protein: CAWRKQGANTGELFF
CDR3 DNA: TGTGCCTGGAGAAAACAGGGCGCGAACACCGGGGAGCTGTTTTTT

J gene: TRBJ2-1
V gene: TRBV9
clone size: .
D gene: .
CDR3 protein: CASSVVPHSDEQFF
CDR3 DNA: TGTGCCAGCAGCGTAGTGCCCCACTCCGATGAGCAGTTCTTC

J gene: TRBJ1-2
V gene: TRBV27
clone size: once
D gene: .
CDR3 protein: CASSGSNYGYTF
CDR3 DNA: TGTGCCAGCAGTGGGTCTAACTATGGCTACACCTTC

J gene: TRBJ2-7
V gene: TRBV7-2
clone size: .
D gene: .
CDR3 protein: CARMKRELEVDEQYF
CDR3 DNA: TGTGCCAGGATGAAACGGGAGCTAGAAGTCGACGAGCAGTACTTC

J gene: TRBJ2-1
V gene: TRBV10-2
clone size: .
D gene: .
CDR3 protein: CASRLPGRRNEQFF
CDR3 DNA: TGCGCCAGCAGACTACCGGGCCGAAGGAATGAGCAGTTCTTC

J gene: TRBJ2-2
V gene: TRBV7-2
clone size: .
D gene: .
CDR3 protein: CASSRDGGGTGELFF
CDR3 DNA: TGTGCCAGCAGTCGGGACGGGGGAGGCACCGGGGAGCTGTTTTTT

J gene: TRBJ2-3
V gene: TRBV30
clone size: .
D gene: TRBD2
CDR3 protein: CAWSVLAGGPSDTQYF
CDR3 DNA: TGTGCCTGGAGTGTACTCGCGGGAGGGCCGTCAGATACGCAGTATTTT

J gene: TRBJ2-2
V gene: TRBV30
clone size: .
D gene: TRBD1
CDR3 protein: CAWRRDRGLGWDTGELFF
CDR3 DNA: TGTGCCTGGCGTCGGGACAGGGGGCTGGGGTGGGACACCGGGGAGCTGTTTTTT